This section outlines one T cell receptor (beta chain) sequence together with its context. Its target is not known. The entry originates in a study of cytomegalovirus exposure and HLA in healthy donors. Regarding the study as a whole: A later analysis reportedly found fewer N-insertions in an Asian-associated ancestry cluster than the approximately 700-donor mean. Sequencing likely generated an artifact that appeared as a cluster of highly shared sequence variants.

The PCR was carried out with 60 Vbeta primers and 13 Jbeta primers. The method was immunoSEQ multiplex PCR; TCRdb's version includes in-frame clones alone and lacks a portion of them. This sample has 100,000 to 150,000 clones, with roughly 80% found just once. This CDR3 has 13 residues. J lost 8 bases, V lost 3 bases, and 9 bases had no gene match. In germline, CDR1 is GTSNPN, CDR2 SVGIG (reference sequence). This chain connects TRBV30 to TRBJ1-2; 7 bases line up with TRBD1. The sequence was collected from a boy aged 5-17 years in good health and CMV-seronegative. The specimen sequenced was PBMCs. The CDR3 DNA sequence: TGTGCCTGGAGGCCGGGACAGCGTGGCGGCTACACCTTC. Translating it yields CAWRPGQRGGYTF. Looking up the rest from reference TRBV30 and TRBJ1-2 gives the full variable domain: SQTIHQWPATLVQPVGSPLSLECTVEGTSNPNLYWYRQAAGRGLQLLFYSVGIGQISSEVPQNLSASRPQDRQFILSSKKLLLSDSGFYLCAWRPGQRGGYTFGSGTRLTVV.